This T cell receptor (beta chain) appears in the sequencing data of a study of Tregs in tolerant kidney transplant recipients. Whole-study context: Mixed chimerism was transient after nonmyeloablative marrow transplants from related graft donors.

The method was immunoSEQ multiplex PCR; TCRdb's version includes in-frame clones alone and lacks a portion of them. The sample has about 83,000 clones; under 98% are singletons. The trim removed 3 bases at V and 2 bases at J, leaving 7 bases unmatched. CDR1 and CDR2 (germline): SGHNT, YENEEA. There are 15 residues in the CDR3. Sequences were derived from CD4+ T cells from blood, sampled before the transplant. The gene calls are TRBV11-3 and TRBJ2-7, with 7 bases identical to TRBD2. This clonotype originated in a human donor who received a combined kidney and bone marrow transplant. CDR3 nucleotide sequence: TGTGCCAGCAGCTTTGGGCTAGCGGACGCCTACGAGCAGTACTTC. Its translation: CASSFGLADAYEQYF.